This T cell receptor beta chain was sequenced in a study of post-analysis software for immune sequencing data. Whole-study context: Patients had relapsing-remitting, secondary progressive or progressive-relapsing multiple sclerosis; some lacked subtype. Findings and limits, study-wide: Compared with controls, patients showed significantly lower normalized Chao1 diversity. Same-batch preparations were strongly co-clustered by F measure. Controls showed lower frequencies than patients for four to six TRBV segments, and TRBV5-6, TRBV5-1 and TRBV20-1 were among these.

This clonotype has only a few counts. Its antigen is undetermined. The CDR3 consists of 14 residues. The V and J ends lost 8 bases and 3 bases respectively, with 15 bases between them. The library was made from cDNA and included unique molecular identifiers. Each batch of 1 to 10 million T cells produced 400,000 to 650,000 cDNA molecules. TCRdb independently ran MiXCR on the PCR reads; one entry per CDR3 protein. The data contain 250,000 to 300,000 distinct CDR3 sequences, 36% of them singletons. Sequencing was done on a sample of blood. This receptor was identified in a girl aged 5-17 years with multiple sclerosis. V and J are TRBV12-3 or TRBV12-4 and TRBJ2-3; D is undetermined. The CDR3 here is CASGPGPATDTQYF. The CDR3, as DNA: TGTGCCAGCGGACCGGGCCCCGCGACAGATACGCAGTATTTT.